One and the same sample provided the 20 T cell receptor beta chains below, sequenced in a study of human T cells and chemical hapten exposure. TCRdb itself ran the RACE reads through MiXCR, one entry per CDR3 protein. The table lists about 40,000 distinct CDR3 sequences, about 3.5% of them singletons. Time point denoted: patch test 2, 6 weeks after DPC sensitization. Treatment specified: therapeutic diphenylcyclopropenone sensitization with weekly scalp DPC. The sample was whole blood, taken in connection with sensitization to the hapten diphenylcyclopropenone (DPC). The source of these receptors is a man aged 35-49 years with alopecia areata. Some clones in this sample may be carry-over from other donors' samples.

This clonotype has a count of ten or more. This CDR3 is CASSPGPPQETQYF. CDR3 in DNA: TGTGCCAGCAGCCCGGGCCCCCCTCAAGAGACCCAGTACTTC. The V gene is TRBV7-6, the J gene TRBJ2-5, with D unresolved. Germline lookup yields CDR1 SGHVS and CDR2 FNYEAQ. Trimming pared 5 bases from V and 2 bases from J, leaving 12 bases between. The CDR3 sequence is 14 residues long.

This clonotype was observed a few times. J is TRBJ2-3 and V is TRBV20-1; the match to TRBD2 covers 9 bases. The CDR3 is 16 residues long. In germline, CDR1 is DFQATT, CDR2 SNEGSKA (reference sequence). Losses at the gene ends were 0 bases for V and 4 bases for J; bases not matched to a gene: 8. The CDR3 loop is CSARDPSSGMPDTQYF. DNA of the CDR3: TGCAGTGCTAGAGATCCGTCTAGCGGGATGCCAGATACGCAGTATTTT.

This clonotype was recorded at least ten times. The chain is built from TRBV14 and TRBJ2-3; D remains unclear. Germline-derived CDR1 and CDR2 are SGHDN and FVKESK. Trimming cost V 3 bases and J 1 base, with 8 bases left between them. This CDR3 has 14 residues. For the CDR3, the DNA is TGTGCCAGCAGCCAGTCCACTGGCACAGATACGCAGTATTTT. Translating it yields CASSQSTGTDTQYF.

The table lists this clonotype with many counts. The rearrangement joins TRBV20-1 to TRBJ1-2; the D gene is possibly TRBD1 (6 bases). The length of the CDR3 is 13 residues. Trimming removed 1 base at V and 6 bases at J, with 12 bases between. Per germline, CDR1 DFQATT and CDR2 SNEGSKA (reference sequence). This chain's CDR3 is CSARGGRGNGYTF. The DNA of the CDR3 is TGCAGTGCTAGAGGTGGCAGGGGCAATGGCTACACCTTC.

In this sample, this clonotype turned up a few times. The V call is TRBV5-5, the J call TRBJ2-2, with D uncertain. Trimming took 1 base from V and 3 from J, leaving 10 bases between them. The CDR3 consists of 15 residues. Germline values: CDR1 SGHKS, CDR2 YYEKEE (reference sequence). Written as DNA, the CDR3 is TGTGCCAGCAGCTTGATTGGTGGGGACACCGGGGAGCTGTTTTTT. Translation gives CASSLIGGDTGELFF.

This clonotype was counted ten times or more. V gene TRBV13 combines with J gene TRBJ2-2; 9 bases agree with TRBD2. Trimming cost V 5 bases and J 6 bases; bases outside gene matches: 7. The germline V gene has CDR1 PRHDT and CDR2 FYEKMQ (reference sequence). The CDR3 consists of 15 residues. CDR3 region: CASSNRLAVAGELFF. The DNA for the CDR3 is TGTGCCAGCAGCAACCGACTAGCGGTAGCCGGGGAGCTGTTTTTT.

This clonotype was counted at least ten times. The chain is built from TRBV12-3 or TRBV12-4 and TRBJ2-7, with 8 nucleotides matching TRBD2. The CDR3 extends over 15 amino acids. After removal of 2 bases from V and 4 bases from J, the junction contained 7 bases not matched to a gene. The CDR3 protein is CASSLLSGSSYEQYF. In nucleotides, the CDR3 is TGTGCCAGCAGTTTACTGAGCGGGAGTTCTTACGAGCAGTACTTC.

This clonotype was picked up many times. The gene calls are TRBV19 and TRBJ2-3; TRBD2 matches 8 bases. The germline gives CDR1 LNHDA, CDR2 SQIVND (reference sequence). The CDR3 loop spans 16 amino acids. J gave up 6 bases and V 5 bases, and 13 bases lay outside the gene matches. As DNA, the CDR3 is TGTGCCAGTAGTGCCGCCGGCGGGAGGTCCTCGGATACGCAGTATTTT. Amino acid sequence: CASSAAGGRSSDTQYF.

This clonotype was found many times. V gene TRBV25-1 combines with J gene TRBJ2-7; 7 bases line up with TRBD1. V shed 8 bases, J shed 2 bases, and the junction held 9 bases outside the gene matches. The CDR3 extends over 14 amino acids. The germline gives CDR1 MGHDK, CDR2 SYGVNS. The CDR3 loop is CASAPIGTAYEQYF. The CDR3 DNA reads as TGTGCCAGCGCACCCATCGGGACAGCCTACGAGCAGTACTTC.

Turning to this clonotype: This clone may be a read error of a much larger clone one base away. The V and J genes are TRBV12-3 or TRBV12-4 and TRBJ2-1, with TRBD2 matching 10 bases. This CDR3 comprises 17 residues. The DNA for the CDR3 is TGTGCCAGCAGTCCCCGACTAGCGGGCACCTCCCACAATGAGCAGTTCTTC. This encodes CASSPRLAGTSHNEQFF.

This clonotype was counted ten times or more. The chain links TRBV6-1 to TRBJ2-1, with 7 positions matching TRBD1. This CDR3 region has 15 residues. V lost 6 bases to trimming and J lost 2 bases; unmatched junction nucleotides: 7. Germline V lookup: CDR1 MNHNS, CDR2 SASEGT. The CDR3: CASSQTQGAYNEQFF. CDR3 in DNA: TGTGCCAGCAGCCAAACGCAGGGGGCCTACAATGAGCAGTTCTTC.

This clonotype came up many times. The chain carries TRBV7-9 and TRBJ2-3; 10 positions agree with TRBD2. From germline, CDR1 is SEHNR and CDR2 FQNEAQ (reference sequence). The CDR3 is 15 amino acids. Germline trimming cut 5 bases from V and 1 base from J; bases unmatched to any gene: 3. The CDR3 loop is CASSPLAGRTDTQYF. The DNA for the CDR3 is TGTGCCAGCAGCCCACTAGCGGGACGCACAGATACGCAGTATTTT.

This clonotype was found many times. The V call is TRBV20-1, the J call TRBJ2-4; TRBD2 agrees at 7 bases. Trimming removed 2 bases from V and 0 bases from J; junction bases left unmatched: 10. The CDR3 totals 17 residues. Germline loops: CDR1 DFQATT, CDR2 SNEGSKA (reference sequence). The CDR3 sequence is CSARYSTSALAKNIQYF. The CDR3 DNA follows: TGCAGTGCTAGATATTCCACTAGCGCTCTAGCCAAAAACATTCAGTACTTC.

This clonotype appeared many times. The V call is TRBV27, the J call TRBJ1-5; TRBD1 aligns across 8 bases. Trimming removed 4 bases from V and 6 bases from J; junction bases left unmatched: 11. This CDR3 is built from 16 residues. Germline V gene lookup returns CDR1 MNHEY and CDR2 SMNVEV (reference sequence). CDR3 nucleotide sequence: TGTGCCAGCAGTTCCTTACCCCCCAGGGGGCGTCAGCCCCAGCATTTT. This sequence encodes CASSSLPPRGRQPQHF.

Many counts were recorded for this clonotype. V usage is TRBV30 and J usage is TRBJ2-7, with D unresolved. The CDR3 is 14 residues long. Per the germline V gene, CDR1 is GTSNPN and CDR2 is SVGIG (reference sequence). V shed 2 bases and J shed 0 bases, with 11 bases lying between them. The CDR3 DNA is TGTGCCTGGAGTTCTGGGGTGGGCTCCTACGAGCAGTACTTC. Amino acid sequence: CAWSSGVGSYEQYF.

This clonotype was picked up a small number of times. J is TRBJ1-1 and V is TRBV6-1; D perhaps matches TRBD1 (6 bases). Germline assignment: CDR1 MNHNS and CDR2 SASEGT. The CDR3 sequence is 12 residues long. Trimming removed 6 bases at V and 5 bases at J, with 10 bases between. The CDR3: CASSQGPTEAFF. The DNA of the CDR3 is TGTGCCAGCAGCCAGGGGCCTACTGAAGCTTTCTTT.

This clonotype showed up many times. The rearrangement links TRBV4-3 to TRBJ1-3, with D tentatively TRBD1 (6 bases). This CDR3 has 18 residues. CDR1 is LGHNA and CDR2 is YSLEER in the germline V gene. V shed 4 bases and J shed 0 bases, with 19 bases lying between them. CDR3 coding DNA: TGCGCCAGCAGCCCCTCAGGAGGGGGAGTCAGCTCTGGAAACACCATATATTTT. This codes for CASSPSGGGVSSGNTIYF.

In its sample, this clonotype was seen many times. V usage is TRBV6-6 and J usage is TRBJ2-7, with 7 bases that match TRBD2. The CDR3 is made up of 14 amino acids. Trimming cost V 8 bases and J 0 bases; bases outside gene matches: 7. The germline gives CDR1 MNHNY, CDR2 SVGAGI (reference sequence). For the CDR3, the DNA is TGTGCCAGCGGACGGGGCGGGAGCTCCTACGAGCAGTACTTC. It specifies CASGRGGSSYEQYF.

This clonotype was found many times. The DNA for the CDR3 is TGTGCCAGCAGTGAAAGGAGGGCTGCCCCTGGGGAGCAGTTCTTC. Translated: CASSERRAAPGEQFF. This chain connects TRBV2 to TRBJ2-1; TRBD2 is a possible D gene (6 bases). The germline V gene has CDR1 SNHLY and CDR2 FYNNEI. This CDR3 spans 15 amino acids. The V and J ends lost 2 bases and 10 bases respectively, with 18 bases between them.

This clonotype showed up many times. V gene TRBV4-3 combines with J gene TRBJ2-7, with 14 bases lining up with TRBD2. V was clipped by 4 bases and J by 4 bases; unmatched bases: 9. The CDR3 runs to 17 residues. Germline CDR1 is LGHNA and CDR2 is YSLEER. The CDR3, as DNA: TGCGCCAGCAGCCCTAACCTGGGACTAGCGGGAGAATACGAGCAGTACTTC. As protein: CASSPNLGLAGEYEQYF.